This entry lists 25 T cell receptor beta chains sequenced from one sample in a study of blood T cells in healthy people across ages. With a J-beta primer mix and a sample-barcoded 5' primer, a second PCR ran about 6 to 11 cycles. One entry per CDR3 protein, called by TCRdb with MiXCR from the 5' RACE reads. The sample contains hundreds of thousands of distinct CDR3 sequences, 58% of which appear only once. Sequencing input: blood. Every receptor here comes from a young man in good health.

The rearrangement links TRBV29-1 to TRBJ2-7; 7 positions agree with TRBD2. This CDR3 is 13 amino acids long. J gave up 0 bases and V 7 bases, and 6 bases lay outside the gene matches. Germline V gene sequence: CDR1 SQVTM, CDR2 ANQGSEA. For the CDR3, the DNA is TGCAGCGCCGCGGGCGGGAGCTCCTACGAGCAGTACTTC. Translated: CSAAGGSSYEQYF.

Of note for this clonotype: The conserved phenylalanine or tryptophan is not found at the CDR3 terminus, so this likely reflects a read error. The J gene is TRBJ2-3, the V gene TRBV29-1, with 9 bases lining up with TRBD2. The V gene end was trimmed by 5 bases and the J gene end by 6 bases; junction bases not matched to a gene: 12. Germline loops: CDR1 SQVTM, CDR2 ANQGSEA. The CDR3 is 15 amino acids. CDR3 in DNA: TGCAGCGTTAGGGGACTAGCTAATTGGGGTGATACGCAGTATGTT. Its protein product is CSVRGLANWGDTQYV.

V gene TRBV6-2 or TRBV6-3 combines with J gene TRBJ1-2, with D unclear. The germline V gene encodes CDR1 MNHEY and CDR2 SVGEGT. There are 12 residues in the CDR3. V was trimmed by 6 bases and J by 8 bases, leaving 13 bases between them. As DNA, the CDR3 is TGTGCCAGCAGGTCAAGCCTGGAAGGCTACACCTTC. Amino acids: CASRSSLEGYTF.

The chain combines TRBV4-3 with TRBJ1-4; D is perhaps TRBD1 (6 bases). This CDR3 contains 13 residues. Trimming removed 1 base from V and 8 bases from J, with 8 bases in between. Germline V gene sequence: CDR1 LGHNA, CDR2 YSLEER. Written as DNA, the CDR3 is TGCGCCAGCAGCCAAGGAAGGGGGGAAAAACTGTTTTTT. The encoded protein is CASSQGRGEKLFF.

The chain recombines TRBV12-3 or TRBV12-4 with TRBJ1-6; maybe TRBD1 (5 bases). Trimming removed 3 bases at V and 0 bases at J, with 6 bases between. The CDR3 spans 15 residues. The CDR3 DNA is TGTGCCAGCAGTTTCGGGGGCTCCTATAATTCACCCCTCCACTTT. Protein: CASSFGGSYNSPLHF.

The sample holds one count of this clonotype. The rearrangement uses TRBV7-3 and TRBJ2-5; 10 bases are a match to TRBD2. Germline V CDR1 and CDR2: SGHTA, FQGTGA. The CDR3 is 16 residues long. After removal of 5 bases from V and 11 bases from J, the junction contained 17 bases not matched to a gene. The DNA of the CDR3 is TGTGCCAGCAGCCCTCTAGCGGGAGCGGGAGTCAATGAGCAGTACTTC. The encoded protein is CASSPLAGAGVNEQYF.

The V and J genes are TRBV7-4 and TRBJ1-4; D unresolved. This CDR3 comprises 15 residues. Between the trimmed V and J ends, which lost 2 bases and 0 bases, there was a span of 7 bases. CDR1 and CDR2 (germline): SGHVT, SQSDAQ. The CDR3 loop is CASSLNTATNEKLFF. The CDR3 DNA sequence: TGTGCCAGCAGCTTAAATACTGCAACTAATGAAAAACTGTTTTTT.

CDR3 nucleotides: TGCAGTGCTCAAAAAGTCAGGGGCGACGAGCAGTACTTC. Protein sequence: CSAQKVRGDEQYF. The chain carries TRBV20-1 and TRBJ2-5; perhaps TRBD1 as D (6 bases). Judging by the DNA end, TRBJ2-7 fits better; the J call may be wrong. Germline assignment: CDR1 DFQATT and CDR2 SNEGSKA (reference sequence). The length of the CDR3 is 13 residues.

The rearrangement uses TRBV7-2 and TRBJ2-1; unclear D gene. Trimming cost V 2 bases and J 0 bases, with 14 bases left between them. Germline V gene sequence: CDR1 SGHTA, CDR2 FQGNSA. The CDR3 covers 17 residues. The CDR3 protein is CASSLILPVSSYNEQFF. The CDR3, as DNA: TGTGCCAGCAGCTTAATTCTGCCTGTGAGCTCCTACAATGAGCAGTTCTTC.

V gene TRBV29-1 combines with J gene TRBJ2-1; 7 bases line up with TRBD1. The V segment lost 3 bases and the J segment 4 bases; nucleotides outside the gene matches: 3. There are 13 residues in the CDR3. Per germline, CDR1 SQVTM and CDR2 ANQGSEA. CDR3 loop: CSVDKGQYNEQFF. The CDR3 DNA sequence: TGCAGCGTTGATAAGGGACAGTACAATGAGCAGTTCTTC.

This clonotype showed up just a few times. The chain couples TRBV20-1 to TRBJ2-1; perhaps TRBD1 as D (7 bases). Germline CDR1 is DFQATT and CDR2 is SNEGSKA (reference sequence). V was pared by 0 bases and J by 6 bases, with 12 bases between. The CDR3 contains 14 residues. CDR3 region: CSARDLQGGNEQFF. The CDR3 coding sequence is TGCAGTGCTAGAGATTTGCAGGGGGGCAATGAGCAGTTCTTC.

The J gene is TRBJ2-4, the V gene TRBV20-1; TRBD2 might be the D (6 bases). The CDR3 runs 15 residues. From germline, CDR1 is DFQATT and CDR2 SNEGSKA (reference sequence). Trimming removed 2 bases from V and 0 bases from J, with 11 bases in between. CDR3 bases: TGCAGTGCTAGAAAAGCGGGCCTAGCCAAAAACATTCAGTACTTC. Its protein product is CSARKAGLAKNIQYF.

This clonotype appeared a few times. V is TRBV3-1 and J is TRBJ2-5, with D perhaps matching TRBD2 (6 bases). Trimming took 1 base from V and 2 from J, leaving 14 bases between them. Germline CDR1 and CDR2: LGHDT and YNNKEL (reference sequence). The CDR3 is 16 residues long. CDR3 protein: CASSQGQLAPQETQYF. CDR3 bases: TGTGCCAGCAGCCAAGGTCAGCTAGCGCCGCAAGAGACCCAGTACTTC.

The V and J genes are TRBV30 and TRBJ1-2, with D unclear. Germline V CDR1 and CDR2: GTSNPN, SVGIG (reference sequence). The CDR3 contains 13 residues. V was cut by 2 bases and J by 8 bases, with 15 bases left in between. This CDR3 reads CAWSRDLPGGYTF. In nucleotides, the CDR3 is TGTGCCTGGAGTCGGGATCTCCCGGGCGGCTACACCTTC.

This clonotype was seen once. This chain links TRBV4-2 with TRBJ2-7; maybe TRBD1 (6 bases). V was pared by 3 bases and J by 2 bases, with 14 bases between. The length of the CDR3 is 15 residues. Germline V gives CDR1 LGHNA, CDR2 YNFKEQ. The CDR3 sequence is CASSHGDNPAYEQYF. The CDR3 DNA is TGTGCCAGCAGCCACGGGGACAACCCTGCCTACGAGCAGTACTTC.

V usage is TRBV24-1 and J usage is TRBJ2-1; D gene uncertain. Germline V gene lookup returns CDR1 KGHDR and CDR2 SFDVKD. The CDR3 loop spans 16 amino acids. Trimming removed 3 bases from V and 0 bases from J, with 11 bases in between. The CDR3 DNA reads TGTGCCACCAGTGATCCGAGCGCAGGCTCCTACAATGAGCAGTTCTTC. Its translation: CATSDPSAGSYNEQFF.

Here the CDR3 reads CASSCGTGSYNEQYF. CDR3 sequence (DNA): TGTGCCAGCAGCTGCGGGACAGGGTCCTACAATGAGCAGTACTTC. This rearrangement joins TRBV7-2 to TRBJ2-1; TRBD1 agrees at 9 bases. The J call may not be correct, given that the DNA end is closer to TRBJ2-7. The CDR3 spans 15 residues. Germline V lookup: CDR1 SGHTA, CDR2 FQGNSA.

In DNA, the CDR3 is TGTGCCAGCAGCTTAGGGGTTCTAGCGGGAGGAAACGAGCAGTACTTC. This sequence encodes CASSLGVLAGGNEQYF. The chain is built from TRBV11-2 and TRBJ2-4; TRBD2 matches 11 bases. The DNA matches TRBJ2-7 better at its end, which makes the J call doubtful. The CDR3 has 16 amino acids. From germline, CDR1 is SGHAT and CDR2 FQNNGV.

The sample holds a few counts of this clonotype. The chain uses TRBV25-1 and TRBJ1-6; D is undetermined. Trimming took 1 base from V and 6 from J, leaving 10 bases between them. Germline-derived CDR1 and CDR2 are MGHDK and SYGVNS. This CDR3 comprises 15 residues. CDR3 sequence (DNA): TGTGCCAGCAGTGAATTGGGAAGTAGTAATTCACCCCTCCACTTT. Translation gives CASSELGSSNSPLHF.

The CDR3 spells CASSKVAGYQETQYF. In DNA, the CDR3 is TGCGCCAGCAGCAAGGTAGCGGGATACCAAGAGACCCAGTACTTC. This rearrangement joins TRBV5-1 to TRBJ2-5; 8 nucleotides agree with TRBD2. Germline assignment: CDR1 SGHRS and CDR2 YFSETQ. The J segment lost 0 bases and the V segment lost 4 bases, leaving 5 bases of the junction unmatched. This CDR3 region has 15 residues.

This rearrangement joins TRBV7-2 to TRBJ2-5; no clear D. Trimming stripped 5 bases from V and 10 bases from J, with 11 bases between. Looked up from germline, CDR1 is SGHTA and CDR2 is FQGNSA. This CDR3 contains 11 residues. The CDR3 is CASSLIRDQYF. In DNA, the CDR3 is TGTGCCAGCAGCCTGATCCGAGACCAGTACTTC.

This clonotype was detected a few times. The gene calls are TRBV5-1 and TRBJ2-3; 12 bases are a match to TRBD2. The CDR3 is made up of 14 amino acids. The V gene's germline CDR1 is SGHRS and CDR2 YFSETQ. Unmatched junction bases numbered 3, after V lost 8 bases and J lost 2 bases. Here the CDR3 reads CASLAGGITDTQYF. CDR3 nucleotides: TGCGCCAGTCTAGCGGGAGGGATCACAGATACGCAGTATTTT.

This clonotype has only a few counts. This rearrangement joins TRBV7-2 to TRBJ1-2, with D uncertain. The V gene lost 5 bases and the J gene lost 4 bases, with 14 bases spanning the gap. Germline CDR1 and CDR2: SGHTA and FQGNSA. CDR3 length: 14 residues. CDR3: CASSNYRSSYGYTF. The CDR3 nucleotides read TGTGCCAGCAGCAACTACAGATCTAGCTATGGCTACACCTTC.

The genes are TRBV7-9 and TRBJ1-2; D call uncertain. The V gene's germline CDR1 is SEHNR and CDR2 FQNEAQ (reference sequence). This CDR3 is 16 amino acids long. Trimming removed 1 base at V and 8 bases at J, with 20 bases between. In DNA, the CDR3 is TGTGCCAGCAGCTTAGGGACGGCCCTTACCTCGCACGGCTACACCTTC. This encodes CASSLGTALTSHGYTF.

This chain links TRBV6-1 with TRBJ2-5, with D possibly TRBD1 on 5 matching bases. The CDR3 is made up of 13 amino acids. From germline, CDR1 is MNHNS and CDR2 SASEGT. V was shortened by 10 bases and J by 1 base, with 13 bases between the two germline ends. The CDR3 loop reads CANRPAAQETQYF. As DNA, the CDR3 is TGTGCCAACAGGCCAGCCGCCCAAGAGACCCAGTACTTC.